A selection of T cell receptor beta chains follows, all from one sample in a study of T cells in tuberculosis. The protocol was immunoSEQ multiplex PCR, while the TCRdb copy is restricted to in-frame clones and leaves out a portion. The table records tens of thousands of clones, about 97% of them present only once. Sequencing used PBMCs. The receptors come from a donor under 30 with latent tuberculosis or without tuberculosis infection. CDR3s include the opening cysteine and the closing phenylalanine or tryptophan. The D gene is left open where the match is weak. Size tells how often a clone was seen (once, few, many) or the class of an expanded clone, and some rows leave it out.

>-|TRBJ2-1|-|TRBV9
CASSATGAGGASEQFF
TGTGCCAGCAGCGCCACAGGGGCGGGGGGCGCCAGCGAGCAGTTCTTC
>TRBD2|TRBJ2-2|-|TRBV9
CASSVGTRNTGELFF
TGTGCCAGCAGCGTCGGGACTAGGAACACCGGGGAGCTGTTTTTT
>TRBD1|TRBJ2-2|-|TRBV27
CASSRDRALTGELFF
TGTGCCAGCAGCCGGGACAGGGCTTTAACCGGGGAGCTGTTTTTT
>-|TRBJ2-4|-|TRBV2
CASSEAPGASIKNIQYF
TGTGCCAGCAGTGAAGCACCGGGAGCGTCGATCAAAAACATTCAGTACTTC
>-|TRBJ2-7|-|TRBV5-6
CASSFQTTSYEQYF
TGTGCCAGCAGCTTTCAGACGACTTCCTACGAGCAGTACTTC
>-|TRBJ1-5|-|TRBV25-1
CASSEGRDSSGNQPQHF
TGTGCCAGCAGTGAAGGTCGAGACTCATCGGGCAATCAGCCCCAGCATTTT
>TRBD1|TRBJ2-3|-|TRBV7-9
CASSLETGGTDTQYF
TGTGCCAGCAGCTTAGAAACAGGGGGCACAGATACGCAGTATTTT
>-|TRBJ2-7|-|TRBV9
CASSVGQYSYEQYF
TGTGCCAGCAGCGTGGGGCAGTATTCCTACGAGCAGTACTTC
>-|TRBJ1-1|-|TRBV6-5
CASSAHRVTDTEAFF
TGTGCCAGCAGTGCCCATCGGGTTACGGACACTGAAGCTTTCTTT
>-|TRBJ1-2|-|TRBV5-6
CASSWIKSGGRRSGYTF
TGTGCCAGCAGCTGGATTAAATCGGGGGGGCGCCGATCTGGCTACACCTTC
>TRBD1|TRBJ1-2|-|TRBV11-2
CASSLSTGGYGYTF
TGTGCCAGCAGCTTATCGACAGGGGGCTATGGCTACACCTTC
>TRBD2|TRBJ2-3|-|TRBV27
CASSLRLTAGGLAASTDTQYF
TGTGCCAGCAGTTTACGCCTTACGGCGGGTGGACTAGCGGCTAGCACAGATACGCAGTATTTT
>TRBD1|TRBJ2-3|-|TRBV7-9
CASSTAGTADTQYF
TGTGCCAGCAGCACTGCTGGGACAGCAGATACGCAGTATTTT
>-|TRBJ1-2|-|TRBV19
CASSRDLGGYGYTF
TGTGCCAGTAGTCGCGACCTTGGAGGCTATGGCTACACCTTC
>TRBD1|TRBJ2-2|-|TRBV18
CASSRQTGGDGELFF
TGTGCCAGCTCACGACAGACAGGGGGAGACGGGGAGCTGTTTTTT
>TRBD2|TRBJ2-3|once|TRBV6-4
CASSDSISGGAGTDTQYF
TGTGCCAGCAGTGACTCGATTAGCGGGGGGGCCGGGACAGATACGCAGTATTTT
>-|TRBJ2-3|-|TRBV7-9
CASSPLDTQYF
TGTGCCAGCAGCCCGTTGGATACGCAGTATTTT
>-|TRBJ2-7|-|TRBV5-6
CASSLARYEQYF
TGTGCCAGCAGCTTGGCCAGGTACGAGCAGTACTTC
>TRBD1|TRBJ2-1|-|TRBV7-8
CASSPGGTGSYNEQFF
TGTGCCAGCAGCCCAGGGGGTACGGGGTCCTACAATGAGCAGTTCTTC
>TRBD1|TRBJ1-2|-|TRBV23-1
CASSHLDREGYTF
TGCGCCAGCAGTCATTTGGACAGGGAGGGCTACACCTTC
>-|TRBJ1-1|-|TRBV4-1
CASSHLLQGMNTEAFF
TGCGCCAGCAGCCACCTCCTACAGGGAATGAACACTGAAGCTTTCTTT
>TRBD1|TRBJ2-7|-|TRBV5-4
CASSQSPGQGSYEQYF
TGTGCCAGTAGTCAATCCCCGGGACAGGGCTCCTACGAGCAGTACTTC
>-|TRBJ1-2|-|TRBV5-1
CASSLMGSQNYGYTF
TGCGCCAGCAGCTTGATGGGCAGCCAGAACTATGGCTACACCTTC
>TRBD2|TRBJ2-1|-|TRBV12-5
CASGRSGRAVYNEQFF
TGTGCTAGTGGCCGAAGCGGGAGGGCGGTCTACAATGAGCAGTTCTTC
>-|TRBJ2-3|-|TRBV5-1
CASSLTPPRVGDTQYF
TGCGCCAGCAGCTTGACCCCCCCCCGGGTAGGAGATACGCAGTATTTT
>TRBD2|TRBJ2-7|-|TRBV19
CASRTSGTSYEQYF
TGTGCCAGTAGGACTAGCGGGACGTCCTACGAGCAGTACTTC
>TRBD1|TRBJ1-1|-|TRBV2
CASMGETGGTEAFF
TGTGCCAGCATGGGAGAGACAGGGGGAACTGAAGCTTTCTTT
>TRBD1|TRBJ1-1|once|TRBV5-5
CASSETTGGEAFF
TGTGCCAGCAGCGAGACGACAGGGGGCGAAGCTTTCTTT